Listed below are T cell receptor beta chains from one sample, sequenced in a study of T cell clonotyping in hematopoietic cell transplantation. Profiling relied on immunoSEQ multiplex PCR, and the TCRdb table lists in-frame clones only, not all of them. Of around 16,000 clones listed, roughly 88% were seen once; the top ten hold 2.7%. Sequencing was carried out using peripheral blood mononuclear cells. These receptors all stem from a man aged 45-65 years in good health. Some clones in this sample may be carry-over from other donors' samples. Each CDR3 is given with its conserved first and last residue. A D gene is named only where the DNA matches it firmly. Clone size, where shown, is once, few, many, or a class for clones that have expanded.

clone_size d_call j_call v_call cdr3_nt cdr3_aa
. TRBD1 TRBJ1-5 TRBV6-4 TGTGCCAGCAGTATGGACAGGGGACAGCCCCAGCATTTT CASSMDRGQPQHF
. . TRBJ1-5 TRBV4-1 TGCGCCAGCAGCCAGGAGGGAATAAATAATCAGCCCCAGCATTTT CASSQEGINNQPQHF
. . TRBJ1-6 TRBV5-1 TGCGCCAGCAGCTTGGCCGTATTGGGGGATCGAGGTTCCTATAATTCACCCCTCCACTTT CASSLAVLGDRGSYNSPLHF
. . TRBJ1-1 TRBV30 TGTGCCTGGACGGAGGGAGCCTTCGCTGAAGCTTTCTTT CAWTEGAFAEAFF
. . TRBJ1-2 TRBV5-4 TGTGCCAGCAGCCAAAAGGACGTCGTTTGGGGCTACACCTTC CASSQKDVVWGYTF
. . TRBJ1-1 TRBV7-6 TGTGCCAGCAGCCTGCAGGGTCGGGGGAACACTGAAGCTTTCTTT CASSLQGRGNTEAFF
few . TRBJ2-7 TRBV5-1 TGCGCCAGCAGTCGGTACGACTACGAGCAGTACTTC CASSRYDYEQYF
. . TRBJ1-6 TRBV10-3 TGTGCCATCAATTCAGGGCAGGCGGTTTCACCCCTCCACTTT CAINSGQAVSPLHF
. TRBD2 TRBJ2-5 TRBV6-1 TGTGCCAGCAGTGAAGGTGCTAGCGGGGGAAGGAGGGAGACCCAGTACTTC CASSEGASGGRRETQYF
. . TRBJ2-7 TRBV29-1 TGCAGCGTTGAAATCCAGGGTTACGAGCAGTACTTC CSVEIQGYEQYF
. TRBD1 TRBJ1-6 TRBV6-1 TGTGCCAGCAGCCGGGACAGCAATAATTCACCCCTCCACTTT CASSRDSNNSPLHF
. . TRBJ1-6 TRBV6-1 TGTGCCAGCAGTGCTCGTCAGGACCGTTCACCCCTCCACTTT CASSARQDRSPLHF
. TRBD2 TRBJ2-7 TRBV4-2 TGTGCCAGCAGCCAGCAGAGCGGGACCTACGAGCAGTACTTC CASSQQSGTYEQYF
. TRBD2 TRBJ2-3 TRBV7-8 TGTGCCAGCAGCGCAACTAGCGGGGGTAAGGATACGCAGTATTTT CASSATSGGKDTQYF